This T cell receptor (beta chain) was sequenced during a study of STAT5B mutations in CD4+ large granular lymphocyte leukemia. Healthy controls were blood donor buffy coats. Study-wide results and limits: Top patient clones used TRBV06 genes more often: 8/27 versus 2/35 in controls. CD4-sorted patient repertoires seemed more clonal than healthy CD4+ repertoires.

TCRdb's copy holds only in-frame clones and misses some; the assay was immunoSEQ multiplex PCR. The sample has around 30,000 clones, about 76% seen once; the top ten hold about 2.5%. Comment on this clone: The antigen is unknown.

The CDR3 extends over 14 amino acids. From germline, CDR1 is SSHAT and CDR2 FNYEAQ (reference sequence). V was pared by 5 bases and J by 2 bases, with 5 bases of the junction left unmatched. Sequenced material: CD4+ T cells from blood buffy coats. This receptor was obtained from a human donor in good health. The V call is TRBV7-7, the J call TRBJ1-1; 7 bases line up with TRBD1. The CDR3 reads CASSEGQFNTEAFF. CDR3 sequence (DNA): TGTGCCAGCAGCGAGGGACAGTTTAACACTGAAGCTTTCTTT.